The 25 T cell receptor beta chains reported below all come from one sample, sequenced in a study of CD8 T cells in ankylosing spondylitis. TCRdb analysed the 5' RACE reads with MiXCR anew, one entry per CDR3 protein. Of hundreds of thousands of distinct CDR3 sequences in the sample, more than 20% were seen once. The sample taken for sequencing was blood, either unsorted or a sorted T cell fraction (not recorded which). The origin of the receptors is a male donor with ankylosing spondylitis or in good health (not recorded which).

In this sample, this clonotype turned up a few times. The CDR3 DNA reads as TGTGCCACCAGCAGAGCGCCTTTGGGGGCGCAAGAGACCCAGTACTTC. Translated, it gives CATSRAPLGAQETQYF. This sequence joins TRBV15 and TRBJ2-5; D is possibly TRBD1 (6 bases). Trimming cost V 1 base and J 2 bases, with 14 bases left between them. The germline CDR1 and CDR2 sequences are LNHNV and YYDKDF (reference sequence). CDR3 length: 16 amino acids.

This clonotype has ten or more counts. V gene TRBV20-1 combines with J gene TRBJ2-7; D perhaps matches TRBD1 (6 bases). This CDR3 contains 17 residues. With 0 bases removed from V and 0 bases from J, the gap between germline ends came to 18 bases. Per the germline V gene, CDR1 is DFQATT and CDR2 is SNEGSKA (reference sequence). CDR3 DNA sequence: TGCAGTGCTAGAGATCTTTGGGGGCATCAGATCTCCTACGAGCAGTACTTC. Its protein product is CSARDLWGHQISYEQYF.

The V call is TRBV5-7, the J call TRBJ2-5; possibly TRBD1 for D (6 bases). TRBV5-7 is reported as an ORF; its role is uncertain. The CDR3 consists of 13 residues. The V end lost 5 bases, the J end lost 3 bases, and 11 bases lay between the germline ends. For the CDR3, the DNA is TGTGCCAGCAGTTGCCGGACAGAAGAGACCCAGTACTTC. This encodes CASSCRTEETQYF.

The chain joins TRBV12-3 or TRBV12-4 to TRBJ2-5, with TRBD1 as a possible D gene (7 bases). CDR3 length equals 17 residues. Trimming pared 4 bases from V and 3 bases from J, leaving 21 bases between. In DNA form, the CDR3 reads TGTGCCAGCAGTTCGAACAGGGGAGAGGCGGGGAAAGAGACCCAGTACTTC. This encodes CASSSNRGEAGKETQYF.

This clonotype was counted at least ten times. As DNA, the CDR3 is TGTGCCAGCAGTTTTGGGGGAAATGAGCAGTTCTTC. Translated: CASSFGGNEQFF. This chain links TRBV12-3 or TRBV12-4 with TRBJ2-1; D is tentatively TRBD1 or TRBD2 (5 bases each). CDR3 length: 12 amino acids. With 3 bases removed from V and 7 bases from J, the gap between germline ends came to 7 bases.

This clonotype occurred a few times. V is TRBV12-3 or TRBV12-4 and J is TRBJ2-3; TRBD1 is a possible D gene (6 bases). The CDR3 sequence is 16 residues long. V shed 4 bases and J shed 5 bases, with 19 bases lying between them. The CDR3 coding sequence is TGTGCCAGCAGTTATGAGGGGGTTTCCTTAGGAGATACGCAGTATTTT. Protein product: CASSYEGVSLGDTQYF.

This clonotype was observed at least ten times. CDR3 nucleotide sequence: TGTGCCAGCCGGGGTGAAACAGATACGCAGTATTTT. Translating gives CASRGETDTQYF. The V and J genes are TRBV9 and TRBJ2-3; tentatively, D is TRBD2 (5 bases). The CDR3 has 12 amino acids. Germline CDR1 SGDLS, CDR2 YYNGEE. Trimming stripped 7 bases from V and 3 bases from J, with 9 bases between.

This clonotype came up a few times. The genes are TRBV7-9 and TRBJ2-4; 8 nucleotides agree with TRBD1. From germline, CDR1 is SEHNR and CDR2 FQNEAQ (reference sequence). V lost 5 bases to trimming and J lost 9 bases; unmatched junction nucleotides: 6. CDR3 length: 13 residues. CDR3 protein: CASSGQGVVIQYF. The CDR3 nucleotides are TGTGCCAGCAGCGGACAGGGTGTTGTCATTCAGTACTTC.

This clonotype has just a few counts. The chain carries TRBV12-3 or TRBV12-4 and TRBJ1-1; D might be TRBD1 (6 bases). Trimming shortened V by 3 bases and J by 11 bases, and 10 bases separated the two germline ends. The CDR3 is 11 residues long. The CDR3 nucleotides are TGTGCCAGCAGTTTCGGGGGCTACGCTTTCTTT. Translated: CASSFGGYAFF.

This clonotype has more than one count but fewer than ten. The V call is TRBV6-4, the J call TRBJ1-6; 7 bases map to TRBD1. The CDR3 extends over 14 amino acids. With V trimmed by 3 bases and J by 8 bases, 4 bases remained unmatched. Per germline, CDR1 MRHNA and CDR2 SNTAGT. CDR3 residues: CASSEGGADSPLHF. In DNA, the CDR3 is TGTGCCAGCAGTGAAGGGGGCGCGGATTCACCCCTCCACTTT.

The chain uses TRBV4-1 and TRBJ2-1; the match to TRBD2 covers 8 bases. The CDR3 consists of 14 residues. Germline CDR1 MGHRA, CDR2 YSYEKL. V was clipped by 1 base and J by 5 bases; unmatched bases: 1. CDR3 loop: CASSQGTSNNEQFF. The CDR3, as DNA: TGCGCCAGCAGCCAAGGGACTAGCAACAATGAGCAGTTCTTC.

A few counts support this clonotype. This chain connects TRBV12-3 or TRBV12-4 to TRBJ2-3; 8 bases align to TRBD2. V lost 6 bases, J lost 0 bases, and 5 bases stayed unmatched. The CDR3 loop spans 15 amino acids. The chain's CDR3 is CASSSLAGSTDTQYF. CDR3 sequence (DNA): TGTGCCAGCAGCTCCTTAGCGGGGAGCACAGATACGCAGTATTTT.

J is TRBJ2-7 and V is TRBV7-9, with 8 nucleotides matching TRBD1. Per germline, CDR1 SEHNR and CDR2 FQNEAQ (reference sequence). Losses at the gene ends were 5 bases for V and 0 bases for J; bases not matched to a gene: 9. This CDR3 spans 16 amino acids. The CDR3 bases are TGTGCCAGCAGCGGATGGGACAGGTTCAACTCCTACGAGCAGTACTTC. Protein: CASSGWDRFNSYEQYF.

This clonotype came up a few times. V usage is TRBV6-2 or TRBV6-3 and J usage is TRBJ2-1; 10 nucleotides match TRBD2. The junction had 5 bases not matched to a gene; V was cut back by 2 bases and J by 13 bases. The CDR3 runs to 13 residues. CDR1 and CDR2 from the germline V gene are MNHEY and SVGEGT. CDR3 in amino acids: CASSYASGGYQFF. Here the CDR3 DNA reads TGTGCCAGCAGTTACGCTAGCGGGGGCTACCAGTTCTTC.

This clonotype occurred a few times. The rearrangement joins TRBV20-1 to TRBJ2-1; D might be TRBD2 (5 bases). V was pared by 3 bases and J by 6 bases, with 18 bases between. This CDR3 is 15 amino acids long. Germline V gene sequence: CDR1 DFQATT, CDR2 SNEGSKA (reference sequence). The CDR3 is CSASVSPLAGNEQFF. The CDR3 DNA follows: TGCAGTGCTAGCGTGTCACCATTGGCGGGCAATGAGCAGTTCTTC.

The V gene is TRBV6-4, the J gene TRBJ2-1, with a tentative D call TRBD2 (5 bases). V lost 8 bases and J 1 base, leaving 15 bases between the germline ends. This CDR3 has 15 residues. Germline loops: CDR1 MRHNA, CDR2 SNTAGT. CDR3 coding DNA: TGTGCCAGCTCCGAGGGAGTCGGTTCCTACAATGAGCAGTTCTTC. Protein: CASSEGVGSYNEQFF.

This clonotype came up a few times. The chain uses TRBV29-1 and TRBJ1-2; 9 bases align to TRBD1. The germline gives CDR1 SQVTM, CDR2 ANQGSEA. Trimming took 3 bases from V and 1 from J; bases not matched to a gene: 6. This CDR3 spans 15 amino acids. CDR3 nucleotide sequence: TGCAGCGTTGAGGGACAGGGTATTGGTAACTATGGCTACACCTTC. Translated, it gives CSVEGQGIGNYGYTF. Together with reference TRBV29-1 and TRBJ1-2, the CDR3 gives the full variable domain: SAVISQKPSRDICQRGTSLTIQCQVDSQVTMMFWYRQQPGQSLTLIATANQGSEATYESGFVIDKFPISRPNLTFSTLTVSNMSPEDSSIYLCSVEGQGIGNYGYTFGSGTRLTVV.

CDR3 bases: TGCGCCAGCAGCCAAGATTCAGGGGCCTACAATGAGCAGTTCTTC. Its protein product is CASSQDSGAYNEQFF. The chain couples TRBV4-1 to TRBJ2-1, with D perhaps TRBD1 (6 bases). The CDR3 length is 15 residues. V lost 0 bases and J 2 bases, leaving 8 bases between the germline ends. Germline V gene lookup returns CDR1 MGHRA and CDR2 YSYEKL.

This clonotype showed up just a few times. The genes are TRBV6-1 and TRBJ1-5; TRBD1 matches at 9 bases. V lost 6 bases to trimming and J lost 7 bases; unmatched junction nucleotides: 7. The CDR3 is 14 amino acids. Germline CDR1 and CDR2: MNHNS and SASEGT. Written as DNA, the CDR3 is TGTGCCAGCAGAAAAACAGGGGGCAGCCAGCCCCAGCATTTT. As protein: CASRKTGGSQPQHF.

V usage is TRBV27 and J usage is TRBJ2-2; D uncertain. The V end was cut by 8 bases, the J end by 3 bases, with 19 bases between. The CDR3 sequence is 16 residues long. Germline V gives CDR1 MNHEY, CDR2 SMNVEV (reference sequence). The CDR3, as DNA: TGTGCCAGCGGCCGGAGTGGGGTCTTAGACACCGGGGAGCTGTTTTTT. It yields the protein CASGRSGVLDTGELFF.

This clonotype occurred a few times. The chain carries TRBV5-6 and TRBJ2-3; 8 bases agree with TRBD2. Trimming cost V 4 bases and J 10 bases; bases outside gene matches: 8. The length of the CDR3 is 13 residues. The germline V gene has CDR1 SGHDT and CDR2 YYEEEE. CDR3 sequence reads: CASSLRTSPSQYF. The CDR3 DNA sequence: TGTGCCAGCAGCCTACGGACTAGCCCATCGCAGTATTTT.

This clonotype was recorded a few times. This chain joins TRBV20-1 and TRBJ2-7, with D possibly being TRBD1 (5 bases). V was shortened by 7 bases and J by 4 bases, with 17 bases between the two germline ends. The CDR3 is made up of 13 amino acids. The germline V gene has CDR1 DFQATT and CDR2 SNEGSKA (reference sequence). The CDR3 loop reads CSVPTETWYEQYF. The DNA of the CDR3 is TGCAGTGTCCCGACAGAGACCTGGTACGAGCAGTACTTC.

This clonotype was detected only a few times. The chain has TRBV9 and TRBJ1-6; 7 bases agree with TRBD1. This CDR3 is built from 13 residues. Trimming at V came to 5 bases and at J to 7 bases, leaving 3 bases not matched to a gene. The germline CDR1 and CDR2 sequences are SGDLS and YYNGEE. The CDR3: CASRDRENSPLHF. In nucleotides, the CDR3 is TGTGCCAGCAGAGACAGGGAGAATTCACCCCTCCACTTT.

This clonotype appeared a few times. CDR3 nucleotides: TGCGCCAGCAGCAGTACTAGCGGGGGGGCCAGCGAGCAGTACTTC. This gives the protein CASSSTSGGASEQYF. The chain couples TRBV5-1 to TRBJ2-7; 13 bases line up with TRBD2. The CDR3 totals 15 residues. The J segment lost 6 bases and the V segment lost 4 bases, leaving 7 bases of the junction unmatched. The germline gives CDR1 SGHRS, CDR2 YFSETQ.

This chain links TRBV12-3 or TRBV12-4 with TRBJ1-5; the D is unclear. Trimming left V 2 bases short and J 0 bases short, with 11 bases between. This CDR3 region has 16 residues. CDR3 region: CASSLNEGNSNQPQHF. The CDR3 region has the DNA TGTGCCAGCAGTTTAAACGAGGGTAATAGCAATCAGCCCCAGCATTTT.